Sequencing of this T cell receptor beta chain was carried out in a study of blood T cell repertoires in COVID-19 (dated by TCRdb to 2020 to 2022). With regard to the full study: Collaborator samples came from the United States, Italy and Spain and covered acute and convalescent phases of COVID-19. The dataset comprised deeply sampled blood TCRbeta repertoires from subjects exposed to, actively infected with, or recovered from COVID-19. The samples were drawn from two sources: the first 160 participants of the ongoing ImmuneRACE study, and 1,200 or so subjects contributed by 6 global collaborators. A de-identified subject ID, COVID-19 status, age in years and sex were almost always included in the sample metadata. Where available, HLA class I and class II types were taken from metadata supplied by the sample provider and were not determined by assay-based typing. The repertoires were released in a freely available public database meant as a resource for research on the immune response to SARS-CoV-2. The prospective study material was composed of cDNA or gDNA derived from T cells, B-cell-depleted T cells, or PBMCs. The paper's findings and limits, for the study overall: Clinical and demographic metadata were provided uncurated, with the amount varying by source and participant.

V loses 2 bases, J loses 6 bases, and the germline ends lie 20 bases apart. The CDR3 sequence holds 16 residues, the cysteine and phenylalanine included. Only the CDR3 portion is preserved as DNA: 48 bases, with reading frame beginning at the first base. CDR1 and CDR2 are drawn from the germline V gene: SGHDT, YYEEEE. At one collaborating source in Seattle, patients were enrolled during active infection and were followed longitudinally through the course of disease. Whole blood was collected in K2EDTA tubes by collaborating institutions according to the institutions' own protocols. For TCRbeta analysis, collaborators shipped samples in one of three forms: frozen whole blood, isolated PBMCs, or DNA extracted from either of those sample types. TCRbeta CDR3 regions were amplified from genomic DNA by means of the immunoSEQ Assay, a bias-controlled multiplex PCR. Per the original workflow: Within the assay, amplification of reference gene primers was used to estimate how many nucleated cells each sample contained. To quantify the absolute abundance of each unique TCRbeta CDR3 rearrangement, sequence reads were collapsed and filtered. For each sample, productive Simpson clonality was calculated as the square root of Simpson's diversity index across productive rearrangements. TCRdb provides this immuneACCESS table in a form limited to in-frame rearrangements. Some clones are lacking; in checked studies, under half of them reflect an unresolved V gene, and why the rest are absent is not known. D and trimming come from the DNA, and the V and J calls and clone size come from that table. Here the sample has 300,000 to 450,000 clones; about 90% occur a single time. The top ten clones comprise less than 11% of the sample.

In the case of this clone: Its antigen is currently not known. The sample holds no much larger clone one base away, and base qualities are not on file.

The TCR originated in a young woman with COVID-19, enrolled during active disease. Sequencing used peripheral blood. Recombination joined TRBV5-6 with TRBJ1-2, with the D segment identity uncertain. The base sequence is TGTGCCAGCAGCTTTCGCGGCCTTCGAACGAGCGATGGCTACACCTTC. Translated, it reads CASSFRGLRTSDGYTF. The variable domain in full, with residues beyond the CDR3 obtained from the reference TRBV5-6 and TRBJ1-2 genes, is DAGVTQSPTHLIKTRGQQVTLRCSPKSGHDTVSWYQQALGQGPQFIFQYYEEEERQRGNFPDRFSGHQFPNYSSELNVNALLLGDSALYLCASSFRGLRTSDGYTFGSGTRLTVV.